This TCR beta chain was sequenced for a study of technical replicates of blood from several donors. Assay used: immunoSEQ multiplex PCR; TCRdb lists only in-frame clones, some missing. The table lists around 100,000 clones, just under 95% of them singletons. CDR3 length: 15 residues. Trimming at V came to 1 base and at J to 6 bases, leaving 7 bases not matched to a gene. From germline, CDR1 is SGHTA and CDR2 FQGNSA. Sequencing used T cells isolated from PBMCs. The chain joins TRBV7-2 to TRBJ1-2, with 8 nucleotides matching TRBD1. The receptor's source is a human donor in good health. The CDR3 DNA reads TGTGCCAGCAGCTTAGTCGGACAGGGCCTTAATGGCTACACCTTC. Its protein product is CASSLVGQGLNGYTF.